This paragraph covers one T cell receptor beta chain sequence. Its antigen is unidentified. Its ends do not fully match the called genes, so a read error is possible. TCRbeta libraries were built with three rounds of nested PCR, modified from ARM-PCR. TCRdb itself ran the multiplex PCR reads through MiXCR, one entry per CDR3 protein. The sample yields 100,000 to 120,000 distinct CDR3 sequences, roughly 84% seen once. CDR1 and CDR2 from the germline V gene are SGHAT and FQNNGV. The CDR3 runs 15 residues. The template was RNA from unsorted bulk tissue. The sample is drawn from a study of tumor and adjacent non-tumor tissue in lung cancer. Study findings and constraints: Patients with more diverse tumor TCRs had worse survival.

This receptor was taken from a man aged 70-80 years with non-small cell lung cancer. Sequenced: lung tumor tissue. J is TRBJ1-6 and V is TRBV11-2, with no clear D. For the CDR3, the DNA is TGTGCCAACAGTTCCCAAAACTCCTATAATTCACCCCCCCACTTT. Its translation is CANSSQNSYNSPPHF.